This is a list of T cell receptor beta chains from one sample in a study of blood T cells in healthy people across ages. TCRdb re-called the 5' RACE reads through MiXCR, storing one row per CDR3 protein. The table lists approximately 800,000 distinct CDR3 sequences, 62% of them singletons. Sequencing was performed on blood. All receptors come from a man aged 30 to 39 in good health. Both conserved end residues are part of each CDR3. Each record gives: V gene, CDR3 protein.

TRBV20-1	CSARVGSPGVAGDRTDTQYF
TRBV20-1	CSATWGARADTQYF
TRBV4-1	CASSSLGENTEAFF
TRBV6-1	CASSETQGTYEQYF
TRBV7-9	CASSSPGGLIGHWGANVLTF
TRBV5-1	CASSITRGRTEAFF
TRBV20-1	CSAEGRPNTEAFF
TRBV7-2	CASSLGEGNYGYTF
TRBV7-9	CASSSPARGSSLLHGYTF
TRBV29-1	CSVDKGNTGALFF
TRBV11-3	CASSFTSGGHNEQFF
TRBV5-1	CASSLGDRGFGVKNEQFF
TRBV27	CASSSPGGPASNEQFF
TRBV5-1	CASSPRRDYSYGYTF
TRBV6-5	CASRLDGNSYEQYF
TRBV15	CATSRVGQLTFGYTF
TRBV10-3	CAIRGGPQETQYF
TRBV5-1	CASSRLPGEQYF
TRBV29-1	CSVRTGDSPLHF
TRBV14	CASSPRQANYGYTF
TRBV7-2	CASSRQGGNYGYTF
TRBV5-1	CASSVQPTSYNEQFF
TRBV11-2	CASSKGSGELFF
TRBV4-3	CASSQPQTSFEQFF
TRBV7-2	CASSFGHEYEQYF
TRBV5-1	CASSESLTELSTEQYF
TRBV5-1	CASSSGDRGSPLHF
TRBV29-1	CSVGGGEGALDYGYTF
TRBV6-5	CASSYLEGGRGGYTF
TRBV4-2	CASSPGPGLGGYTF
TRBV7-2	CASSFDLQETQYF
TRBV7-6	CASSLAKGAGGRTGELFF
TRBV6-1	CASSEVVKGEQYF
TRBV4-2	CASSQDLGPIYEQYF
TRBV24-1	CATSLTTDTQYF
TRBV11-2	CASSSRVAGDQETQYF
TRBV4-3	CASSQDALAYEQYF
TRBV9	CASSRESPPSGANVLTF
TRBV7-3	CASSKIVGEQFF
TRBV4-3	CASSQVVAARGETQYF
TRBV10-3	CAISGGTSTDNEQFF
TRBV7-9	CASSLGDGEEKLFF
TRBV30	CAWTGQAQETQYF
TRBV4-2	CASSQSWDTRYEQYF
TRBV4-3	CASSPGTPGGYGYTF
TRBV28	CAAHTNYGYTF
TRBV20-1	CSARDPLVTDTQYF
TRBV20-1	CSARDPTGRGYGYTF
TRBV20-1	CSAVGGGLEKLFF
TRBV6-2/TRBV6-3	CASRAGTGRRNQPQHF
TRBV15	CATSRDFGTQEAFF
TRBV7-2	CASSRGAVRAGANVLTF
TRBV7-2	CASSLVIAEETQYF